The next 30 T cell receptor beta chains were all read from a single sample in a study of blood T cell repertoires in COVID-19. Clones were read by immunoSEQ multiplex PCR, and TCRdb kept only the in-frame ones, dropping some. The profile covers approximately 15,000 clones, with roughly 80% appearing a single time and around 25% taken by the ten largest. The sample comprised peripheral blood. Every receptor here comes from a man aged 40-49 years with active or convalescent COVID-19.

This chain links TRBV14 with TRBJ2-2, with TRBD2 matching over 9 bases. Trimming cost V 4 bases and J 6 bases; bases outside gene matches: 6. The CDR3 sequence is 15 residues long. Per the germline V gene, CDR1 is SGHDN and CDR2 is FVKESK. The CDR3 is CASSPSGAWSGELFF. The CDR3 DNA reads TGTGCCAGCAGCCCTAGCGGGGCCTGGTCCGGGGAGCTGTTTTTT.

The gene calls are TRBV11-3 and TRBJ1-2, with TRBD1 matching 10 bases. The CDR3 is 17 residues long. V dropped 3 bases and J dropped 5; count of bases not matched to a gene: 12. Germline V lookup: CDR1 SGHNT, CDR2 YENEEA. As DNA, the CDR3 is TGTGCCAGCAGCTTGTCCGGGACAGGGGCTTCGAGTTATGGCTACACCTTC. This gives the protein CASSLSGTGASSYGYTF. Filled out from reference TRBV11-3 and TRBJ1-2, the complete variable domain reads EAGVVQSPRYKIIEKKQPVAFWCNPISGHNTLYWYLQNLGQGPELLIRYENEEAVDDSQLPKDRFSAERLKGVDSTLKIQPAELGDSAVYLCASSLSGTGASSYGYTFGSGTRLTVV.

The chain joins TRBV7-9 to TRBJ2-7; 11 bases fit TRBD2. Germline-derived CDR1 and CDR2 are SEHNR and FQNEAQ (reference sequence). V was pared by 8 bases and J by 4 bases, with 1 base of the junction left unmatched. This CDR3 is 12 amino acids long. In nucleotides, the CDR3 is TGTGCCAGCGCTAGCGGGGGGTACGAGCAGTACTTC. Its protein is CASASGGYEQYF.

The sample holds a few counts of this clone. The J gene is TRBJ2-7, the V gene TRBV7-8, with 13 nucleotides matching TRBD2. V shed 5 bases and J 0 bases; nucleotides not matched to a gene: 10. There are 18 residues in the CDR3. Looked up from germline, CDR1 is SGHVS and CDR2 is FQNEAQ. The CDR3 spells CASSQTSGGAGSSYEQYF. The CDR3 DNA sequence: TGTGCCAGCAGCCAAACTAGCGGGGGGGCCGGGAGCTCCTACGAGCAGTACTTC.

The gene calls are TRBV12-3 or TRBV12-4 and TRBJ2-3; D remains ambiguous. Deletions cut 4 bases from V and 3 bases from J, with 5 bases between. CDR3 length: 12 amino acids. CDR3 sequence reads: CASSSGTDTQYF. CDR3 nucleotide sequence: TGTGCCAGCAGTTCCGGGACAGATACGCAGTATTTT.

The rearrangement joins TRBV28 to TRBJ1-4; 9 positions match TRBD1. Germline V CDR1 and CDR2: MDHEN, SYDVKM. The CDR3 consists of 13 residues. Trimming removed 3 bases from V and 11 bases from J; junction bases left unmatched: 4. CDR3 DNA: TGTGCCAGCAGTTTGGACAGGGGTAGGAAACTGTTTTTT. Translating it yields CASSLDRGRKLFF.

This chain links TRBV24-1 with TRBJ1-2; TRBD1 matches at 7 bases. Germline V gives CDR1 KGHDR, CDR2 SFDVKD. The CDR3 extends over 15 amino acids. Trimming took 4 bases from V and 2 from J; bases not matched to a gene: 6. DNA of the CDR3: TGTGCCACCAGTGACCCCAAACAGGGGAACTATGGCTACACCTTC. It translates to CATSDPKQGNYGYTF.

The chain carries TRBV18 and TRBJ2-1; 12 positions agree with TRBD1. Looked up from germline, CDR1 is KGHSH and CDR2 is LQKENI. Losses at the gene ends were 3 bases for V and 7 bases for J; bases not matched to a gene: 4. The CDR3 is 15 amino acids. The CDR3 loop is CASSPGTGGWNEQFF. CDR3 coding DNA: TGTGCCAGCTCACCCGGGACAGGGGGCTGGAATGAGCAGTTCTTC.

This clone ranks as large. The chain combines TRBV7-8 with TRBJ1-4; no clear D gene. This CDR3 is built from 15 residues. Germline CDR1 SGHVS, CDR2 FQNEAQ. V gave up 5 bases and J gave up 0 bases, with 10 bases separating them. The DNA for the CDR3 is TGTGCCAGCAGCCTTACTTTTGCAACTAATGAAAAACTGTTTTTT. Translating it yields CASSLTFATNEKLFF.

This chain links TRBV7-2 with TRBJ2-1; weak D call: TRBD1 (5 bases). The ends were cut back, 2 bases at V and 12 bases at J, with 17 bases in the middle. CDR1 is SGHTA and CDR2 is FQGNSA in the germline V gene. The CDR3 is made up of 14 amino acids. CDR3 in DNA: TGTGCCAGCAGCTTATCGTTCAGCCCCCAGGGGCAGTTCTTC. Translated: CASSLSFSPQGQFF.

The chain recombines TRBV7-2 with TRBJ2-1; 8 bases line up with TRBD2. Trimming removed 5 bases from V and 0 bases from J; junction bases left unmatched: 3. CDR1 is SGHTA, CDR2 FQGNSA, per germline. This CDR3 contains 15 residues. In nucleotides, the CDR3 is TGTGCCAGCAGCCCCGGGGGGGCCTCCTACAATGAGCAGTTCTTC. Translation gives CASSPGGASYNEQFF. Full variable domain (missing parts from reference TRBV7-2 and TRBJ2-1): GAGVSQSPSNKVTEKGKDVELRCDPISGHTALYWYRQSLGQGLEFLIYFQGNSAPDKSGLPSDRFSAERTGGSVSTLTIQRTQQEDSAVYLCASSPGGASYNEQFFGPGTRLTVL.

This sequence joins TRBV7-2 and TRBJ1-2, with 10 bases aligning to TRBD1. The V and J ends lost 5 bases and 8 bases, in that order; junction bases with no gene match: 5. Per the germline V gene, CDR1 is SGHTA and CDR2 is FQGNSA. The CDR3 loop spans 13 amino acids. Here the CDR3 DNA reads TGTGCCAGCAGCAACGACAGGGGGCGCGGCTACACCTTC. It translates to CASSNDRGRGYTF.

The rearrangement links TRBV14 to TRBJ1-6, with 8 bases that match TRBD1. V lost 4 bases to trimming and J lost 6 bases; unmatched junction nucleotides: 8. CDR1 SGHDN and CDR2 FVKESK come from the germline V gene. This CDR3 region has 16 residues. The chain's CDR3 is CASSRRGDRSNSPLHF. The CDR3, as DNA: TGTGCCAGCAGCCGTAGGGGGGACAGGAGTAATTCACCCCTCCACTTT.

The chain couples TRBV3-1 (or the pseudogene TRBV3-2) to TRBJ1-2; the match to TRBD1 covers 11 bases. The CDR3 covers 14 residues. J lost 6 bases, V lost 3 bases, and 3 bases had no gene match. Germline CDR1 is LGHDT and CDR2 is YNNKEL (reference sequence). Here the CDR3 reads CASSHGQGADGYTF. The CDR3 DNA sequence: TGTGCCAGCAGCCATGGACAGGGGGCAGATGGCTACACCTTC.

The rearrangement uses TRBV3-1 (or the pseudogene TRBV3-2) and TRBJ2-3; D may be TRBD1 (5 bases). CDR3 length equals 16 residues. V lost 1 base to trimming and J lost 7 bases, with 18 bases between them. Germline CDR1 and CDR2: LGHDT and YNNKEL (reference sequence). CDR3 sequence (DNA): TGTGCCAGCAGCCAAGCAGATACAGGTCCCAGGCATACGCAGTATTTT. It yields the protein CASSQADTGPRHTQYF.

This sequence joins TRBV28 and TRBJ2-7, with no clear D. The CDR3 is 14 amino acids. Germline assignment: CDR1 MDHEN and CDR2 SYDVKM. V lost 3 bases and J lost 0, with 9 bases in between. CDR3 residues: CASSFPGGSYEQYF. CDR3 bases: TGTGCCAGCAGTTTCCCCGGTGGCTCCTACGAGCAGTACTTC.

The chain uses TRBV19 and TRBJ1-1; D call uncertain. V was pared by 8 bases and J by 5 bases, with 12 bases between. The CDR3 consists of 12 residues. Germline CDR1 and CDR2: LNHDA and SQIVND (reference sequence). DNA for the CDR3: TGTGCCAGTGCGAACGGAGGAACTGAAGCTTTCTTT. The encoded protein is CASANGGTEAFF.

This chain joins TRBV5-5 and TRBJ1-5; D ambiguous. The length of the CDR3 is 15 residues. V gave up 1 base and J gave up 5 bases, with 13 bases separating them. Per the germline V gene, CDR1 is SGHKS and CDR2 is YYEKEE (reference sequence). CDR3 bases: TGTGCCAGCAGCTTGAAACTGCCCGAGGATCAGCCCCAGCATTTT. Protein sequence: CASSLKLPEDQPQHF.

This sequence joins TRBV28 and TRBJ1-5; 7 bases match TRBD1. Germline V gene data show CDR1 as MDHEN and CDR2 as SYDVKM. With V trimmed by 3 bases and J by 6 bases, 8 bases remained unmatched. CDR3 size: 15 residues. The CDR3 DNA reads TGTGCCAGCAGTTTCCTTTACAGGGGTGGTCAGCCCCAGCATTTT. Translating gives CASSFLYRGGQPQHF.

Remarks on this clone: Germline and junction disagree at one end, which may indicate a read error. The chain recombines TRBV6-1 with TRBJ1-2, with 12 bases fitting TRBD1. Per the germline V gene, CDR1 is MNHNS and CDR2 is SASEGT. The CDR3 extends over 15 amino acids. The CDR3: CASIEAGTGGGGYTF. CDR3 DNA: TGTGCCAGCATTGAAGCCGGGACAGGGGGCGGCGGCTACACCTTC.

This clone has a handful of counts. The rearrangement joins TRBV11-2 to TRBJ2-5; 9 bases are a match to TRBD1. V trimming: 4 bases; J trimming: 9 bases; junction bases outside the gene matches: 12. This CDR3 spans 15 amino acids. The germline V gene encodes CDR1 SGHAT and CDR2 FQNNGV. The CDR3 nucleotides are TGTGCCAGCAGCTCCCGGGACAGGGACCCATTGGCCCAGTACTTC. Amino acid sequence: CASSSRDRDPLAQYF. The full variable domain, in which reference TRBV11-2 and TRBJ2-5 provide the parts outside the CDR3, is EAGVAQSPRYKIIEKRQSVAFWCNPISGHATLYWYQQILGQGPKLLIQFQNNGVVDDSQLPKDRFSAERLKGVDSTLKIQPAKLEDSAVYLCASSSRDRDPLAQYFGPGTRLLVL.

The rearrangement joins TRBV18 to TRBJ2-5; 7 bases match TRBD1. Germline values: CDR1 KGHSH, CDR2 LQKENI. V lost 8 bases and J lost 5; bases outside the gene matches: 8. The CDR3 has 13 amino acids. The CDR3 DNA sequence: TGTGCCAGCACACAGGGGATCGCGGAGACCCAGTACTTC. It encodes CASTQGIAETQYF.

The table lists this clone with a few counts. V and J are TRBV11-2 and TRBJ1-6; 9 positions match TRBD1. CDR1 and CDR2 from the germline V gene are SGHAT and FQNNGV. J lost 4 bases, V lost 0 bases, and 1 base had no gene match. This CDR3 comprises 16 residues. CDR3 amino acids: CASSLETGGYNSPLHF. CDR3 in DNA: TGTGCCAGCAGCTTAGAGACAGGGGGGTATAATTCACCCCTCCACTTT. Using reference TRBV11-2 and TRBJ1-6 for the parts outside the CDR3, the full variable domain is EAGVAQSPRYKIIEKRQSVAFWCNPISGHATLYWYQQILGQGPKLLIQFQNNGVVDDSQLPKDRFSAERLKGVDSTLKIQPAKLEDSAVYLCASSLETGGYNSPLHFGNGTRLTVT.

The V gene is TRBV6-4, the J gene TRBJ2-1; 8 bases match TRBD2. The V and J ends lost 0 bases and 8 bases, in that order; junction bases with no gene match: 15. Germline loops: CDR1 MRHNA, CDR2 SNTAGT. There are 18 residues in the CDR3. DNA for the CDR3: TGTGCCAGCAGTGACTCGACCGGGAGGGGAGAGGGTAGCGATGAGCAGTTCTTC. This codes for CASSDSTGRGEGSDEQFF.

The gene calls are TRBV5-1 and TRBJ2-7; D uncertain. CDR1 and CDR2 (germline): SGHRS, YFSETQ. The germline V and J ends were trimmed by 0 bases and 2 bases, with 9 bases remaining between them. The CDR3 runs to 14 residues. CDR3 amino acids: CASSLDLRPYEQYF. The CDR3 DNA reads TGCGCCAGCAGCTTGGACCTCAGGCCCTACGAGCAGTACTTC.

This clone appeared a single time. The chain employs TRBV4-1 and TRBJ2-5; 12 nucleotides line up with TRBD2. There are 15 residues in the CDR3. The germline V gene has CDR1 MGHRA and CDR2 YSYEKL. With 4 bases clipped from V and 5 bases from J, the junction kept 5 bases outside the gene matches. Written as DNA, the CDR3 is TGCGCCAGCAGCCGAGGGACTAGCGGGCTCGAGACCCAGTACTTC. Translating it yields CASSRGTSGLETQYF.

The genes are TRBV5-1 and TRBJ1-5; the D is unclear. Germline V CDR1 and CDR2: SGHRS, YFSETQ. This CDR3 has 13 residues. Trimming removed 4 bases at V and 0 bases at J, with 5 bases between. CDR3 amino acids: CASSQYSNQPQHF. CDR3 coding DNA: TGCGCCAGCAGCCAGTATAGCAATCAGCCCCAGCATTTT.

In its sample, this clone was seen once. This chain uses TRBV10-3 with TRBJ2-5, with D possibly matching TRBD2 (5 bases). This CDR3 comprises 13 residues. Germline V gives CDR1 ENHRY, CDR2 SYGVKD. Between the trimmed V and J ends, which lost 7 bases and 5 bases, there was a span of 14 bases. The CDR3 sequence: CAIKEAVGETQYF. The CDR3, as DNA: TGTGCCATCAAGGAGGCCGTTGGGGAGACCCAGTACTTC.

The V call is TRBV9, the J call TRBJ1-3; D gene unclear. CDR1 is SGDLS and CDR2 is YYNGEE in the germline V gene. This CDR3 has 16 residues. V shed 0 bases and J shed 4 bases, with 14 bases lying between them. CDR3 nucleotide sequence: TGTGCCAGCAGCGTAGGGGAGCCTAACGCCGGAAACACCATATATTTT. Amino acid sequence: CASSVGEPNAGNTIYF. Based on the CDR3 plus reference TRBV9 and TRBJ1-3, the full variable domain is DSGVTQTPKHLITATGQRVTLRCSPRSGDLSVYWYQQSLDQGLQFLIQYYNGEERAKGNILERFSAQQFPDLHSELNLSSLELGDSALYFCASSVGEPNAGNTIYFGEGSWLTVV.

The CDR3 loop is CASSPGGSDYNEQFF. CDR3 sequence (DNA): TGTGCCAGCAGCCCCGGCGGGAGCGACTACAATGAGCAGTTCTTC. The chain couples TRBV11-3 to TRBJ2-1, with 7 positions matching TRBD2. After removal of 5 bases from V and 3 bases from J, the junction contained 7 bases not matched to a gene. CDR1 is SGHNT, CDR2 YENEEA, per germline. The CDR3 has 15 residues.